The clone carrying this T cell receptor beta chain was seen a few times. Template material for amplifying TCR beta CDR3 regions consisted of RNA transcripts. A first-round RT-PCR of the TCR CDR3 used the HTBI primer set. One entry per CDR3 protein, called by TCRdb with MiXCR from the multiplex PCR reads. The table lists some 370,000 distinct CDR3 sequences, 15% to 20% of them singletons. CDR1 SGHAT and CDR2 FQNNGV come from the germline V gene. Trimming took off 4 bases at V and 6 bases at J, with 16 bases between the two ends. CDR3 length equals 14 residues. This sample is part of a study of T cells in Graves' hyperthyroidism and ophthalmopathy. The study enrolled patients aged 18 to 65 with newly diagnosed hyperthyroidism of under 2 months' duration. On the basis of clinical symptoms, serum thyroxine and TRAb, thyroid ultrasound and orbital computed tomography, diagnoses were made. The sample, blood from the first hyperthyroidism diagnosis, precedes any ophthalmopathy symptoms.

The source material was blood. The V call is TRBV11-2, the J call TRBJ2-7; D remains ambiguous. The receptor's source is a woman in her 30s with Graves' hyperthyroidism that later progressed to Graves' ophthalmopathy. CDR3 nucleotide sequence: TGTGCCAGCAGCTCCCATGTTAATCCCGGCGAGCAGTACTTC. Protein product: CASSSHVNPGEQYF.